What follows describes a single T cell receptor (beta chain). This sample stems from a study of CD8 T cells in Susac syndrome. cDNA came from about 0.51 to 1 ug RNA primed by random hexamers. Multiplex PCR with immunoSEQ amplified the TCR beta CDR3 across 54 Vbeta and 13 Jbeta. Each CDR3 protein gets one entry after TCRdb re-called the immunoSEQ multiplex PCR reads with MiXCR. The sample lists about 400,000 distinct CDR3 sequences; roughly 85% were seen once. Trimming took 7 bases from V and 4 from J, leaving 10 bases between them. The germline V gene has CDR1 MNHEY and CDR2 SMNVEV (reference sequence). This CDR3 comprises 13 residues. High-throughput TCR beta sequencing covered peripheral CD8+ and CD4+ T cells. In the multiple sclerosis control group, patients were treatment-naive and had stable or active relapsing-remitting disease. The authors negatively isolated CD8+ and CD4+ T cells and FACS-enriched TEMRA cells.

This TCR came from a human donor with multiple sclerosis. V is TRBV27 and J is TRBJ2-2; D is possibly TRBD2 (6 bases). The source material was CD8+ T cells from PBMCs. The CDR3 is CASTAGGTGELFF. For the CDR3, the DNA is TGTGCCAGCACAGCGGGCGGCACCGGGGAGCTGTTTTTT.